The 19 T cell receptor beta chains in this list originate from one sample, sequenced in a study of technical replicates of blood from several donors. The repertoire was sequenced with immunoSEQ multiplex PCR; TCRdb's copy has only in-frame clones and lacks some. The repertoire includes some 62,000 clones, around nine tenths of them detected once, and less than 6.5% sits in the top ten. Sequencing was done on a sample of PBMCs. These TCRs come from a human donor in good health. Some clones in this sample may be carry-over from other donors' samples.

The V and J genes are TRBV5-4 and TRBJ2-7, with D tentatively TRBD2 (5 bases). The CDR3 covers 12 residues. The V gene lost 1 base and the J gene lost 6 bases, with 8 bases spanning the gap. From germline, CDR1 is SGHNT and CDR2 YYREEE (reference sequence). DNA of the CDR3: TGTGCCAGCAGCTTGCTAACTAGCGAGCAGTACTTC. It codes for CASSLLTSEQYF.

The V gene is TRBV4-1, the J gene TRBJ2-7; the D gene is possibly TRBD2 (6 bases). V lost 4 bases, J lost 0 bases, and 13 bases lay in between. The CDR3 spans 15 residues. Germline V CDR1 and CDR2: MGHRA, YSYEKL. This CDR3 is CASSRAGGTSYEQYF. CDR3 DNA sequence: TGCGCCAGCAGCCGGGCGGGCGGGACCTCCTACGAGCAGTACTTC.

This sequence joins TRBV19 and TRBJ1-3; no definite D call. This CDR3 has 14 amino acids. Trimming took off 4 bases at V and 0 bases at J, with 7 bases between the two ends. The germline V gene encodes CDR1 LNHDA and CDR2 SQIVND (reference sequence). CDR3 region: CASSTGSSGNTIYF. The CDR3 nucleotides read TGTGCCAGTAGTACGGGGAGCTCTGGAAACACCATATATTTT. The variable domain in full, with the rest retrieved from reference TRBV19 and TRBJ1-3, is DGGITQSPKYLFRKEGQNVTLSCEQNLNHDAMYWYRQDPGQGLRLIYYSQIVNDFQKGDIAEGYSVSREKKESFPLTVTSAQKNPTAFYLCASSTGSSGNTIYFGEGSWLTVV.

The CDR3 region has the DNA TGTGCCAGCAGCCGGACAGGGGGCTCTAGTGGCTACACCTTC. Translation gives CASSRTGGSSGYTF. The chain is built from TRBV7-9 and TRBJ1-2; TRBD1 matches at 11 bases. Germline V gives CDR1 SEHNR, CDR2 FQNEAQ (reference sequence). V shed 5 bases, J shed 7 bases, and the junction held 6 bases outside the gene matches. This CDR3 region has 14 residues.

This chain uses TRBV7-9 with TRBJ2-1; 14 bases map to TRBD2. This CDR3 contains 16 residues. V shed 5 bases, J shed 9 bases, and the junction held 9 bases outside the gene matches. Germline CDR1 reads SEHNR; CDR2 reads FQNEAQ (reference sequence). CDR3 protein: CASSLGTSGSLSEQFF. CDR3 nucleotide sequence: TGTGCCAGCAGCCTCGGGACTAGCGGGAGTTTGAGTGAGCAGTTCTTC.

This chain connects TRBV11-3 to TRBJ1-1; 7 bases are shared with TRBD1. Losses at the gene ends were 5 bases for V and 1 base for J; bases not matched to a gene: 7. The germline gives CDR1 SGHNT, CDR2 YENEEA. The CDR3 totals 15 residues. The CDR3, as DNA: TGTGCCAGCAGCCAGACAGGGAGACGGAACACTGAAGCTTTCTTT. Amino acids: CASSQTGRRNTEAFF.

V gene TRBV5-4 combines with J gene TRBJ2-7; D not certain. Germline CDR1 SGHNT, CDR2 YYREEE (reference sequence). Trimming pared 5 bases from V and 2 bases from J, leaving 11 bases between. The CDR3 runs 13 residues. CDR3 sequence (DNA): TGTGCCAGCAGAACCTCGGCGGCCTACGAGCAGTACTTC. Its translation: CASRTSAAYEQYF.

The rearrangement joins TRBV2 to TRBJ1-3; TRBD1 aligns across 9 bases. The CDR3 sequence is 15 residues long. With V trimmed by 6 bases and J by 4 bases, 7 bases remained unmatched. Per the germline V gene, CDR1 is SNHLY and CDR2 is FYNNEI. CDR3 bases: TGTGCCAGCAGGCGGGACAGGGCGTCAGGAAACACCATATATTTT. Translating it yields CASRRDRASGNTIYF.

The gene calls are TRBV5-6 and TRBJ2-3; maybe TRBD1 (5 bases). The CDR3 covers 14 residues. Between the trimmed V and J ends, which lost 0 bases and 2 bases, there was a span of 7 bases. Germline lookup yields CDR1 SGHDT and CDR2 YYEEEE. The CDR3 region has the DNA TGTGCCAGCAGCTTGGACAGGCCCACAGATACGCAGTATTTT. It is translated as CASSLDRPTDTQYF.

This clone was observed once. This sequence joins TRBV4-1 and TRBJ2-2; D is uncertain. Trimming cost V 1 base and J 6 bases, with 12 bases left between them. CDR3 length equals 15 residues. Germline V lookup: CDR1 MGHRA, CDR2 YSYEKL. The CDR3 spells CASSQAPHSPGELFF. The CDR3 nucleotides read TGCGCCAGCAGCCAAGCCCCACACAGCCCCGGGGAGCTGTTTTTT.

CDR3 amino acids: CAWSQTPEQYF. The CDR3 nucleotides read TGTGCCTGGAGTCAGACTCCCGAGCAGTACTTC. The chain uses TRBV30 and TRBJ2-7; D uncertain. This CDR3 contains 11 residues. Germline assignment: CDR1 GTSNPN and CDR2 SVGIG (reference sequence). With 2 bases removed from V and 6 bases from J, the gap between germline ends came to 8 bases.

The chain combines TRBV19 with TRBJ2-7; D gene unclear. This CDR3 is 12 amino acids long. Between the trimmed V and J ends, which lost 10 bases and 4 bases, there was a span of 14 bases. Germline assignment: CDR1 LNHDA and CDR2 SQIVND (reference sequence). The CDR3 sequence is CATSPGEYEQYF. In DNA form, the CDR3 reads TGTGCCACTTCGCCCGGAGAATACGAGCAGTACTTC.

This clone showed up just once. The chain carries TRBV29-1 and TRBJ1-2; TRBD1 might be the D (6 bases). Germline CDR1 reads SQVTM; CDR2 reads ANQGSEA. V dropped 1 base and J dropped 4 bases, with 7 bases sitting between them. This CDR3 has 12 residues. In DNA, the CDR3 is TGCAGCGTTGAAGGGACAGCCTATGGCTACACCTTC. Translating it yields CSVEGTAYGYTF. Based on the CDR3 plus reference TRBV29-1 and TRBJ1-2, the full variable domain is SAVISQKPSRDICQRGTSLTIQCQVDSQVTMMFWYRQQPGQSLTLIATANQGSEATYESGFVIDKFPISRPNLTFSTLTVSNMSPEDSSIYLCSVEGTAYGYTFGSGTRLTVV.

The chain employs TRBV2 and TRBJ1-4, with a tentative D call TRBD1 (6 bases). Germline CDR1 and CDR2: SNHLY and FYNNEI. Trimming stripped 6 bases from V and 1 base from J, with 6 bases between. The CDR3 covers 13 residues. The CDR3 DNA sequence: TGTGCCAGCAGCAGGGGAACTAATGAAAAACTGTTTTTT. Its protein product is CASSRGTNEKLFF.

This clone has a single count. V gene TRBV6-6 combines with J gene TRBJ1-1; TRBD1 might be the D (5 bases). Germline V gives CDR1 MNHNY, CDR2 SVGAGI (reference sequence). The V gene lost 7 bases and the J gene lost 5 bases, with 11 bases spanning the gap. This CDR3 has 12 residues. CDR3: CASTGGGTEAFF. The CDR3 DNA is TGTGCCAGCACCGGGGGGGGTACTGAAGCTTTCTTT.

This chain joins TRBV19 and TRBJ1-5, with D possibly being TRBD1 (5 bases). This CDR3 region has 12 residues. Trimming took 9 bases from V and 7 from J, leaving 13 bases between them. CDR1 and CDR2 from the germline V gene are LNHDA and SQIVND (reference sequence). The CDR3 sequence: CASRVGNQPQHF. CDR3 DNA sequence: TGTGCCAGCAGGGTGGGGAACCAGCCCCAGCATTTT.

The chain has TRBV6-1 and TRBJ2-7, with D possibly matching TRBD1 (6 bases). Trimming took 0 bases from V and 5 from J, leaving 8 bases between them. The germline CDR1 and CDR2 sequences are MNHNS and SASEGT. There are 13 residues in the CDR3. CDR3: CASSEAQGNEQYF. CDR3 in DNA: TGTGCCAGCAGTGAAGCACAGGGCAACGAGCAGTACTTC.

This rearrangement joins TRBV5-1 to TRBJ2-3, with 12 bases identical to TRBD2. CDR3 length: 16 residues. Germline V gives CDR1 SGHRS, CDR2 YFSETQ. V dropped 4 bases and J dropped 0; count of bases not matched to a gene: 3. CDR3: CASSLAGGRSTDTQYF. The CDR3 bases are TGCGCCAGCAGCCTAGCGGGGGGGCGGAGCACAGATACGCAGTATTTT.

V gene TRBV18 combines with J gene TRBJ2-1, with TRBD2 matching over 7 bases. The V segment lost 4 bases and the J segment 12 bases; nucleotides outside the gene matches: 6. The CDR3 is 12 amino acids. From germline, CDR1 is KGHSH and CDR2 LQKENI. In DNA form, the CDR3 reads TGTGCCAGCTCACAAGAGGGAGGGTTGCAGTTCTTC. It yields the protein CASSQEGGLQFF.